Presented here are 6 T cell receptor beta chains from one specimen sequenced in a study of Ad26.COV2.S vaccination and SARS-CoV-2 variants. Data came from immunoSEQ multiplex PCR; TCRdb stores just in-frame clones and leaves some out. The top ten clones hold around 2.5% of a sample with around 450,000 clones, roughly 89% of them seen once. The treatment here: some 20 received Ad26.COV2.S at low or high dose, single or two shots; about 5 received placebo; per-sample allocation not given. All samples were drawn on day 63, counting from the first vaccine or placebo injection. This specimen consisted of peripheral blood, obtained in a trial of Ad26.COV2.S vaccine versus placebo. These TCRs come from a person aged 18-60 years who received the Ad26.COV2.S COVID-19 vaccine or a placebo.

V gene TRBV28 combines with J gene TRBJ2-3, with 7 bases that match TRBD2. Trimming cost V 5 bases and J 4 bases; bases outside gene matches: 3. Germline lookup yields CDR1 MDHEN and CDR2 SYDVKM. This CDR3 contains 13 residues. Here the CDR3 reads CASSESGADTQYF. CDR3 nucleotide sequence: TGTGCCAGCAGTGAGAGCGGGGCAGATACGCAGTATTTT.

This clone has just one count. The J gene is TRBJ2-3, the V gene TRBV13; the D gene is possibly TRBD1 (6 bases). Germline values: CDR1 PRHDT, CDR2 FYEKMQ (reference sequence). V dropped 5 bases and J dropped 8 bases, with 26 bases sitting between them. This CDR3 is built from 17 residues. The CDR3 sequence is CASSINPTGFGIGTQYF. CDR3 in DNA: TGTGCCAGCAGCATAAACCCGACAGGCTTCGGAATCGGTACGCAGTATTTT. Variable domain in full (rest from reference TRBV13 and TRBJ2-3): AAGVIQSPRHLIKEKRETATLKCYPIPRHDTVYWYQQGPGQDPQFLISFYEKMQSDKGSIPDRFSAQQFSDYHSELNMSSLELGDSALYFCASSINPTGFGIGTQYFGPGTRLTVL.

V usage is TRBV7-2 and J usage is TRBJ2-3; 9 positions match TRBD1. CDR1 and CDR2 (germline): SGHTA, FQGNSA. With 5 bases clipped from V and 6 bases from J, the junction kept 9 bases outside the gene matches. There are 15 residues in the CDR3. The CDR3 protein is CASSDTGGNFDTQYF. In DNA form, the CDR3 reads TGTGCCAGCAGCGACACAGGGGGCAATTTTGATACGCAGTATTTT.

As for this clone: Sequence at one end of the junction differs from germline and may be a read error. The rearrangement uses TRBV7-2 and TRBJ2-1; no clear D gene. Germline CDR1 is SGHTA and CDR2 is FQGNSA. This CDR3 has 13 amino acids. CDR3 region: CASSWSAYSEQFF. The CDR3 DNA reads as TGTGCCAGCAGCTGGAGCGCGTACAGTGAGCAGTTCTTC.

This chain links TRBV7-2 with TRBJ1-2; TRBD1 might be the D (6 bases). The ends were cut back, 3 bases at V and 2 bases at J, with 13 bases in the middle. Looked up from germline, CDR1 is SGHTA and CDR2 is FQGNSA. The CDR3 length is 15 residues. The CDR3: CASSFRGLGNYGYTF. CDR3 nucleotide sequence: TGTGCCAGCAGCTTCAGGGGCTTAGGGAACTATGGCTACACCTTC.

The chain combines TRBV5-4 with TRBJ2-5; 8 nucleotides line up with TRBD1. The CDR3 loop spans 15 amino acids. The V segment lost 5 bases and the J segment 5 bases; nucleotides outside the gene matches: 11. Germline-derived CDR1 and CDR2 are SGHNT and YYREEE (reference sequence). Here the CDR3 reads CASSTPARGRETQYF. The CDR3 nucleotides are TGTGCCAGCAGTACCCCTGCCAGGGGGCGGGAGACCCAGTACTTC.